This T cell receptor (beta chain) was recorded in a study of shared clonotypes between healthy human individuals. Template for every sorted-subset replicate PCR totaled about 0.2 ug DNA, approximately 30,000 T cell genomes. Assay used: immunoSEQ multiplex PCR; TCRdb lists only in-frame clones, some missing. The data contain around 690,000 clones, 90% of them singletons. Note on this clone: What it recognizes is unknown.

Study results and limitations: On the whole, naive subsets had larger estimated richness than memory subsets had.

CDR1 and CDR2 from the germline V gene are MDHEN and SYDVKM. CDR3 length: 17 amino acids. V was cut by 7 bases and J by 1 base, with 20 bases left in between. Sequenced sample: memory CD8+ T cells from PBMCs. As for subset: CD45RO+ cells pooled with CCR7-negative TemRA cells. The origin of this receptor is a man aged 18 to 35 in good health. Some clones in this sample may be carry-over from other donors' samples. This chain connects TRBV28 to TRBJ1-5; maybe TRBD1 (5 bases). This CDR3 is CASTKPGGVRSNQPQHF. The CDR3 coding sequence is TGTGCCAGCACCAAACCGGGGGGGGTCCGGAGCAATCAGCCCCAGCATTTT.